The 2 T cell receptor beta chains reported below all come from one sample, sequenced in a study of blood T cells in healthy people across ages. The second PCR ran roughly 7 to 11 cycles with a sample-barcoded 5' primer and J-beta primers. TCRdb independently ran MiXCR on the 5' RACE reads; one entry per CDR3 protein. The table records about 830,000 distinct CDR3 sequences, under 80% of them present only once. Sequencing was performed on blood. Every receptor here comes from a man aged 25 to 40 in good health.

This clonotype has only a few counts. The rearrangement joins TRBV9 to TRBJ2-1; either TRBD1 or TRBD2 may fit D (6 bases each). The CDR3 is made up of 16 amino acids. Trimming shortened V by 3 bases and J by 5 bases, and 18 bases separated the two germline ends. Looked up from germline, CDR1 is SGDLS and CDR2 is YYNGEE. CDR3 amino acids: CASSAGGRGLDNEQFF. The CDR3 DNA sequence: TGTGCCAGCAGCGCCGGAGGCCGGGGGCTGGACAATGAGCAGTTCTTC.

V and J are TRBV7-2 and TRBJ2-5, with 9 bases that match TRBD1. CDR1 and CDR2 from the germline V gene are SGHTA and FQGNSA. J lost 5 bases, V lost 0 bases, and 7 bases had no gene match. This CDR3 is 16 amino acids long. For the CDR3, the DNA is TGTGCCAGCAGCTTAGCCTATGGGACAGGGACGGAGACCCAGTACTTC. As protein: CASSLAYGTGTETQYF.